This T cell receptor (beta chain) was captured in a study of T cell repertoires in cytomegalovirus infection. This clonotype has at least ten counts. Its target is not known. A single record per CDR3 protein comes from TCRdb applying MiXCR to the reads. The sample lists approximately 500,000 distinct CDR3 sequences; 26% were seen once. CDR3 size: 15 residues. The V end lost 1 base, the J end lost 0 bases, and 7 bases lay between the germline ends. From germline, CDR1 is SGHTA and CDR2 FQGNSA. Findings and caveats of the study: Summed public TCR beta family frequency identified CMV carriers bearing the relevant HLA. HLA-C-restricted TCR beta clonotypes specific for CMV led the ex vivo response.

The sequence derives from a human donor in good health (CMV status not recorded). Some clones in this sample may be carry-over from other donors' samples. The rearrangement joins TRBV7-2 to TRBJ1-3; a weak D match, TRBD1 (5 bases). Sequenced: PBMCs. The CDR3: CASSLVGTSGNTIYF. The CDR3 region has the DNA TGTGCCAGCAGCTTAGTTGGGACCTCTGGAAACACCATATATTTT. The full variable domain, its missing parts supplied by reference TRBV7-2 and TRBJ1-3, is GAGVSQSPSNKVTEKGKDVELRCDPISGHTALYWYRQSLGQGLEFLIYFQGNSAPDKSGLPSDRFSAERTGGSVSTLTIQRTQQEDSAVYLCASSLVGTSGNTIYFGEGSWLTVV.